The source of this T cell receptor beta chain is a study of CD8+CD57+ T cells in acquired aplastic anemia. Study-wide context: Mean yield of DNA from sorted CD4+ and CD8+ cells was 3 to 3.5 ug. Healthy donors had, on average, approximately 11 million reads for their CD4+ cells.

It was genomic DNA that served as the template for profiling TCR beta VDJ and CDR3. TCRdb re-analysed the reads in MiXCR, keeping a single row per CDR3 protein. The sample holds about 110,000 distinct CDR3 sequences, approximately 48% seen once. Study findings and constraints: Controls and patients did not differ significantly in CD8+ Simpson's diversity. A set of twenty-nine CD8+ CDR3 sequences was shared between patients and controls, and these sequences appeared highly expressed in patients.

This clonotype was found many times. The antigen is not known. This CDR3 is built from 14 residues. V was clipped by 6 bases and J by 0 bases, with 11 bases between them. Germline CDR1 and CDR2: LNHDA and SQIVND (reference sequence). This receptor was obtained from a human donor in good health, serving as a control. What was sequenced was sorted CD4+, CD8+, or CD8+CD57+ T cells (not recorded which) from PBMCs. The chain joins TRBV19 to TRBJ1-1, with a weak D call TRBD1 (5 bases). The CDR3 reads CASSPRALNTEAFF. The CDR3 coding sequence is TGTGCCAGTAGCCCCAGGGCGCTGAACACTGAAGCTTTCTTT.